Listed below are T cell receptor beta chains from one sample, sequenced in a study of control samples from healthy donors and cancer patients. Clones were read by immunoSEQ multiplex PCR, and TCRdb kept only the in-frame ones, dropping some. The table records roughly 100,000 clones, almost 90% of them present only once. The sample taken for sequencing was blood. These receptors originate from a man aged 25 to 40 in good health. Each CDR3 is given with its conserved first and last residue. A D gene is named only where the DNA matches it firmly. Clone size is shown for a subset of rows, as once, few, many or a class of expanded clone.

clone_size d_call j_call v_call cdr3_nt cdr3_aa
. . TRBJ2-7 TRBV3-1/TRBV3-2 TGTGCCAGCAGCCAAGACTACTCCTACGAGCAGTACTTC CASSQDYSYEQYF
. TRBD2 TRBJ2-4 TRBV4-1 TGCGCCAGCAGCCAAGATGTCAGCGGGGGAGCCAAAAACATTCAGTACTTC CASSQDVSGGAKNIQYF
. . TRBJ2-2 TRBV7-6 TGTGCCAGCAGCCGGACTACAACGAACACCGGGGAGCTGTTTTTT CASSRTTTNTGELFF
. . TRBJ2-1 TRBV7-9 TGTGCCAGCAGCCAGAGTTCCGGCCCCCCTTACAATGAGCAGTTCTTC CASSQSSGPPYNEQFF
once TRBD1 TRBJ2-1 TRBV19 TGTGCCAGTAGCGAGGGACAGTATTTCGTTTTGCTGCGGGAGCAGTTCTTC CASSEGQYFVLLREQFF
. TRBD1 TRBJ1-1 TRBV28 TGTGCCAGCAGTTTACAGGGACAGGGGGACACTGAAGCTTTCTTT CASSLQGQGDTEAFF
. . TRBJ2-1 TRBV19 TGTGCCAGTAGTCGAAACAGCCAAAGCTCCTACAATGAGCAGTTCTTC CASSRNSQSSYNEQFF
. TRBD2 TRBJ2-1 TRBV9 TGTGCCAGCAGCGTAGCAGGGACTAGCGGTTACAATGAGCAGTTCTTC CASSVAGTSGYNEQFF
once TRBD2 TRBJ2-2 TRBV2 TGTGCCAGCAGTGCGACTAGCGGGACGTACACCGGGGAGCTGTTTTTT CASSATSGTYTGELFF
. TRBD1 TRBJ1-2 TRBV14 TGTGCCAGCAGCCAGTGGACAGGGGATGAGCGGGATGGCTACACCTTC CASSQWTGDERDGYTF
. . TRBJ2-1 TRBV21-1 TGTGCCAGCAGGCTTTTGGGAGTACAAGCGGCGAATGAGCAGTTCTTC CASRLLGVQAANEQFF
. . TRBJ1-2 TRBV11-2 TGTGCCAGCAGCCCCAACGACAGGTTGCAGGATGGCTACACCTTC CASSPNDRLQDGYTF
. TRBD1 TRBJ2-2 TRBV7-9 TGTGCCAGCAGCCCCCGACAGGGGGCTTACACCGGGGAGCTGTTTTTT CASSPRQGAYTGELFF
. . TRBJ1-1 TRBV7-2 TGTGCCAGCAGCTTAGATTTTCTCGGCGGAGCTTTCTTT CASSLDFLGGAFF
. TRBD1 TRBJ1-1 TRBV11-3 TGTGCCAGCAGCTTTAACAGGGGGCGAAGGACTGAAGCTTTCTTT CASSFNRGRRTEAFF
. TRBD1 TRBJ2-7 TRBV25-1 TGTGCCAGCAGCCCACGAGACAGGGGAAATGTCGAGCAGTACTTC CASSPRDRGNVEQYF
. . TRBJ2-2 TRBV9 TGTGCCAGCAGCGTAGCCCCCCAAATGGGCGGGGAGCTGTTTTTT CASSVAPQMGGELFF
once TRBD1 TRBJ2-7 TRBV6-2/TRBV6-3 TGTGCCAGCAGTTACTCGATAGGGGACAGTACCTACGAGCAGTACTTC CASSYSIGDSTYEQYF
. . TRBJ2-5 TRBV3-1/TRBV3-2 TGTGCCAGCAGCCAAGGGGACTTTTCCCCACAAGAGACCCAGTACTTC CASSQGDFSPQETQYF
. . TRBJ2-7 TRBV7-9 TGTGCCAGCATCCCTCCCGAGGGGTCCTACGAGCAGTACTTC CASIPPEGSYEQYF
. . TRBJ2-6 TRBV9 TGTGCCAGCAGCGTGGGCCCCTCGGTCTCTGGGGCCAACGTCCTGACTTTC CASSVGPSVSGANVLTF
. TRBD1 TRBJ1-1 TRBV27 TGTGCCAGCAGTTCCCCGACCGGGACAGGGGTCCCTGAAGCTTTCTTT CASSSPTGTGVPEAFF